This entry describes one T cell receptor (beta chain). Antigen unknown. The PCR contained 60 Vbeta and 13 Jbeta primers. Repertoires were generated with immunoSEQ multiplex PCR, while TCRdb's copy carries only in-frame clones and drops some. The sample shows 250,000 to 350,000 clones, more than 80% of them seen only once. This entry is derived from a study of cytomegalovirus exposure and HLA in healthy donors. Study as a whole: Genetic ancestry analysis placed around four fifths of the 300 to 500 donors that were genotyped in the Caucasian-associated cluster. Study findings and constraints: What TCR beta sequences reportedly achieved was accurate prediction of HLA-A and HLA-B alleles in most subjects. CMV serostatus was the sole immune exposure data available. The study found most TCR sequences rare, yet found some public TCRs in many donors.

V lost 0 bases, J lost 4 bases, and 9 bases lay in between. The length of the CDR3 is 14 residues. Germline CDR1 reads LNHNV; CDR2 reads YYDKDF (reference sequence). The V and J genes are TRBV15 and TRBJ1-2; D ambiguous. The sample consisted of PBMCs. The clonotype comes from a man aged 40-49 years in good health and CMV-seropositive. The CDR3 loop reads CATSRDSGTYGYTF. CDR3 DNA: TGTGCCACCAGCAGAGATTCGGGAACCTATGGCTACACCTTC.